One T cell receptor (beta chain) is described in this entry. The CDR3 has 16 residues. V lost 5 bases, J lost 4 bases, and 5 bases stayed unmatched. The germline V gene encodes CDR1 SGHTA and CDR2 FQGNSA. This record comes from a study of identical twins. Template switching created a universal primer site, and the cDNA included unique molecular identifiers. TCRdb independently ran MiXCR on the 5' RACE reads; one entry per CDR3 protein. The sample carries hundreds of thousands of distinct CDR3 sequences, approximately 18% recorded once. This same sample was also part of a study on T cells expressing NK-cell markers.

The specimen sequenced was PBMCs. This receptor was taken from a woman aged 18-29 years in good health. The chain recombines TRBV7-2 with TRBJ2-5; 15 nucleotides match TRBD2. CDR3 loop: CASSRTSGRGRETQYF. Here the CDR3 DNA reads TGTGCCAGCAGCCGGACTAGCGGGAGGGGGCGAGAGACCCAGTACTTC.